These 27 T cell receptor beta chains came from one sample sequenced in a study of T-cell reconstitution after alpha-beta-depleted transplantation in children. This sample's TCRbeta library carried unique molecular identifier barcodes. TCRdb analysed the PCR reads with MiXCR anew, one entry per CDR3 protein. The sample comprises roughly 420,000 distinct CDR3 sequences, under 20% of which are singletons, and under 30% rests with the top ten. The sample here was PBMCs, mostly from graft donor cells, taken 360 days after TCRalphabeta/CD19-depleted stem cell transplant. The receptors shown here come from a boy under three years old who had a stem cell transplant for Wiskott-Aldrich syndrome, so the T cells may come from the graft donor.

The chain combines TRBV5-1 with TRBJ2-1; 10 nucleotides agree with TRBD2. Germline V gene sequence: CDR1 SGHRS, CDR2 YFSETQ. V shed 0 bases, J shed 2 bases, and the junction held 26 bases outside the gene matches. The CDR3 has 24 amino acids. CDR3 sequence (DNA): TGCGCCAGCAGCTTGGCCGACCGCCGGGCTCGGGAGAGCGGGGGGGATTTCGCCTACAATGAGCAGTTCTTC. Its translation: CASSLADRRARESGGDFAYNEQFF. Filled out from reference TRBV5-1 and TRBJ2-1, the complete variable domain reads KAGVTQTPRYLIKTRGQQVTLSCSPISGHRSVSWYQQTPGQGLQFLFEYFSETQRNKGNFPGRFSGRQFSNSRSEMNVSTLELGDSALYLCASSLADRRARESGGDFAYNEQFFGPGTRLTVL.

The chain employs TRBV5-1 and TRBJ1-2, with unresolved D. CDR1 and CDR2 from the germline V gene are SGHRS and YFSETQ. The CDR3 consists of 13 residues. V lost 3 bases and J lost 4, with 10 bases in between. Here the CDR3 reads CASSYRAAYGYTF. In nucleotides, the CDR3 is TGCGCCAGCAGCTACCGGGCCGCCTATGGCTACACCTTC.

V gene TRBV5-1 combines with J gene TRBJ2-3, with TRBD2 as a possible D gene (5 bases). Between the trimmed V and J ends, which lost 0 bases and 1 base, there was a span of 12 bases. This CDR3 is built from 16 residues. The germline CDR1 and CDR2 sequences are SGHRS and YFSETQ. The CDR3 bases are TGCGCCAGCAGCTTGGGAGGGAGAGGAGGCACAGATACGCAGTATTTT. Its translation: CASSLGGRGGTDTQYF.

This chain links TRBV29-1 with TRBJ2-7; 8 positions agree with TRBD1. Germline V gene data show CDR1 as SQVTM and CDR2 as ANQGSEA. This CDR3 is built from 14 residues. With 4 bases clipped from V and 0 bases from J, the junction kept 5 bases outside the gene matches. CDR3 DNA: TGCAGCGTTGGGGGGACAGGCGACTCCTACGAGCAGTACTTC. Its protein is CSVGGTGDSYEQYF.

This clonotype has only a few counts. CDR3 protein: CASSPLPGGETQYF. For the CDR3, the DNA is TGTGCCAGCTCACCACTCCCCGGGGGGGAGACCCAGTACTTC. The rearrangement links TRBV18 to TRBJ2-5; 7 bases line up with TRBD2. The V gene's germline CDR1 is KGHSH and CDR2 LQKENI. The CDR3 covers 14 residues. Trimming cost V 1 base and J 5 bases; bases outside gene matches: 4.

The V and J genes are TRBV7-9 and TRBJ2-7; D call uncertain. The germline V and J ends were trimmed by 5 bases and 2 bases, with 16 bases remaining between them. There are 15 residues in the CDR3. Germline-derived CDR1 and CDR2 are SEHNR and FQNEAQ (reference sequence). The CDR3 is CASSLTTRSPYEQYF. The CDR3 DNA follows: TGTGCCAGCAGCCTAACTACTCGCAGTCCCTACGAGCAGTACTTC.

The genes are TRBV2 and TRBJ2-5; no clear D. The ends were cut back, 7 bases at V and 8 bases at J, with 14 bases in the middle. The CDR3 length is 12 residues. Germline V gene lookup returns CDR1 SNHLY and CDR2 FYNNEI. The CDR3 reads CASNPGRKTQYF. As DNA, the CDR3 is TGTGCCAGCAACCCCGGTAGGAAAACCCAGTACTTC.

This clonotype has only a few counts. The CDR3, as DNA: TGTGCCAGCACGCTAGCGGGGGGCTACGAGCAGTACTTC. It encodes CASTLAGGYEQYF. The chain has TRBV7-6 and TRBJ2-7; 11 bases map to TRBD2. Trimming cost V 7 bases and J 3 bases; bases outside gene matches: 2. The CDR3 loop spans 13 amino acids. The germline V gene encodes CDR1 SGHVS and CDR2 FNYEAQ.

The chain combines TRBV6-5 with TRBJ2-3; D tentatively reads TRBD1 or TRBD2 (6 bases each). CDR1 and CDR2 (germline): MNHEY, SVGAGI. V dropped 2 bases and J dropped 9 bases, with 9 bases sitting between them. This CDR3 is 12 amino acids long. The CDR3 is CASSYEGGTQYF. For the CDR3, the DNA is TGTGCCAGCAGTTACGAGGGGGGCACGCAGTATTTT.

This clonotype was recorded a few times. Here the CDR3 reads CASSLVPLDRYNEQFF. The CDR3 DNA reads as TGCGCCAGCAGCTTGGTCCCGTTGGACAGATACAATGAGCAGTTCTTC. V gene TRBV5-1 combines with J gene TRBJ2-1; D is possibly TRBD1 (6 bases). Trimming cost V 0 bases and J 4 bases, with 14 bases left between them. CDR1 is SGHRS, CDR2 YFSETQ, per germline. The CDR3 is 16 amino acids.

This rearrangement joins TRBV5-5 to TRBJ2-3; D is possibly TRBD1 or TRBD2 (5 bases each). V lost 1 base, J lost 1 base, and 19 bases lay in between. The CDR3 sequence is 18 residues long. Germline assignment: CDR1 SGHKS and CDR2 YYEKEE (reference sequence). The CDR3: CASSLNGGAGVGTDTQYF. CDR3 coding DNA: TGTGCCAGCAGCTTGAACGGTGGGGCCGGGGTGGGCACAGATACGCAGTATTTT.

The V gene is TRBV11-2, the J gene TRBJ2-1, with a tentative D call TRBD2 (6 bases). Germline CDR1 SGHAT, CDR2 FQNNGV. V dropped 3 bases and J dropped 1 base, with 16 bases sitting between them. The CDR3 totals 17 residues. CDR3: CASSFHKDYPSYNEQFF. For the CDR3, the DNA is TGTGCCAGCAGCTTCCACAAGGACTACCCTTCCTACAATGAGCAGTTCTTC. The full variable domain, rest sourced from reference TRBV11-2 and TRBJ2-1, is EAGVAQSPRYKIIEKRQSVAFWCNPISGHATLYWYQQILGQGPKLLIQFQNNGVVDDSQLPKDRFSAERLKGVDSTLKIQPAKLEDSAVYLCASSFHKDYPSYNEQFFGPGTRLTVL.

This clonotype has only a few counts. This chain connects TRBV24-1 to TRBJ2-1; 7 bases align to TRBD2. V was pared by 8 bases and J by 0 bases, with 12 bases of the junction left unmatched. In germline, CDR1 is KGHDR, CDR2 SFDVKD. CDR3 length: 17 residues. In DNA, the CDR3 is TGTGCCACCACCGAACGGGGAGGGGAGAGCTCCTACAATGAGCAGTTCTTC. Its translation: CATTERGGESSYNEQFF.

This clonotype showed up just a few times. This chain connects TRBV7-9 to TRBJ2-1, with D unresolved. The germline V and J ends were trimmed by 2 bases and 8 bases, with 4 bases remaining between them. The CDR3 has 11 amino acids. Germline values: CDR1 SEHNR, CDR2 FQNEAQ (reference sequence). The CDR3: CASSLSHEQFF. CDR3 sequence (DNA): TGTGCCAGCAGCTTATCCCATGAGCAGTTCTTC.

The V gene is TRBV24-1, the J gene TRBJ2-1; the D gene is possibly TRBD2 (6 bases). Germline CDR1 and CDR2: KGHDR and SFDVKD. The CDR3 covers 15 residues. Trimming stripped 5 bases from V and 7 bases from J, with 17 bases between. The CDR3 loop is CATSARGGLRNEQFF. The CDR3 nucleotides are TGTGCCACCAGTGCGAGGGGAGGATTGAGGAATGAGCAGTTCTTC.

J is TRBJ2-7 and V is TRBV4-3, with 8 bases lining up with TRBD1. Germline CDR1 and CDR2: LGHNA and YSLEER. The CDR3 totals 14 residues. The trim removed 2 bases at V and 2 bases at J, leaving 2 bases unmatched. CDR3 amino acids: CASSQTQGAYEQYF. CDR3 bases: TGCGCCAGCAGCCAAACACAGGGGGCCTACGAGCAGTACTTC.

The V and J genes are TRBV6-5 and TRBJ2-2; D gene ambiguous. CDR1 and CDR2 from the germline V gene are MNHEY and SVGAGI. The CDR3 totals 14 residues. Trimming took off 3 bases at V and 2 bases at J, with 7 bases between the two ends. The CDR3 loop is CASSYNYNTGELFF. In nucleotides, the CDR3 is TGTGCCAGCAGTTATAACTACAACACCGGGGAGCTGTTTTTT.

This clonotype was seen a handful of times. CDR3 sequence: CATSDSRPNSPLHF. DNA of the CDR3: TGTGCCACCAGTGATTCCAGGCCCAATTCACCCCTCCACTTT. The chain combines TRBV24-1 with TRBJ1-6, with D hard to call. Per the germline V gene, CDR1 is KGHDR and CDR2 is SFDVKD. CDR3 length: 14 amino acids. The V and J ends lost 2 bases and 7 bases respectively, with 8 bases between them.

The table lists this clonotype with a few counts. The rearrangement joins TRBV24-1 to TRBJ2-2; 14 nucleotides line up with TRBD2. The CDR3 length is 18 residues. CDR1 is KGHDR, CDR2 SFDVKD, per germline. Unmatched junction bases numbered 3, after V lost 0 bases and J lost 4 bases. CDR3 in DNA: TGTGCCACCAGTGATTTGCCGACTAGCGGGAGGGCCACCGGGGAGCTGTTTTTT. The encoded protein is CATSDLPTSGRATGELFF.

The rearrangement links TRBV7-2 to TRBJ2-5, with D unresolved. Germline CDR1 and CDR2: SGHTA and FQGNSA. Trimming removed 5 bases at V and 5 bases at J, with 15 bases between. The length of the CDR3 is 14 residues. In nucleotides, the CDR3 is TGTGCCAGCAGCCCCGACACCCCGGGCGAGACCCAGTACTTC. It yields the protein CASSPDTPGETQYF.

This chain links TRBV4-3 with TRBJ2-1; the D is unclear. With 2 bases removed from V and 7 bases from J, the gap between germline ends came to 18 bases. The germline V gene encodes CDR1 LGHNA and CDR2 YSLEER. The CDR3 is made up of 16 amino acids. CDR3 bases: TGCGCCAGCAGCCAATACCAGCATGGAAGTTGGAATGAGCAGTTCTTC. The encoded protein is CASSQYQHGSWNEQFF.

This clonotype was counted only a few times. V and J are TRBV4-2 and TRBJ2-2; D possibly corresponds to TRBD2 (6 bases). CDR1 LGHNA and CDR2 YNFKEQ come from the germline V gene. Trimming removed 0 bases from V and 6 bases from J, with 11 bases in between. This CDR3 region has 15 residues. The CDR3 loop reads CASSQDSLAAGELFF. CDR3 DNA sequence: TGTGCCAGCAGCCAAGACTCCTTAGCGGCCGGGGAGCTGTTTTTT.

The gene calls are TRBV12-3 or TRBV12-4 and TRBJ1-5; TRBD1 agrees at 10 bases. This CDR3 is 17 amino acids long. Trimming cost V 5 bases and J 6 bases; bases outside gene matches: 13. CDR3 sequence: CASSRGRQGARGQPQHF. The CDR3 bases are TGTGCCAGCAGTCGCGGCAGACAGGGGGCGCGAGGTCAGCCCCAGCATTTT.

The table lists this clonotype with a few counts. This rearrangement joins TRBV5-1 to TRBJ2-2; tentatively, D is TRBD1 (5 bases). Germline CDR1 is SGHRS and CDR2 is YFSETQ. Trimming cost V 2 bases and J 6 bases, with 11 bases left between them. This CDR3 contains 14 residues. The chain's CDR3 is CASSLGAASGELFF. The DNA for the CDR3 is TGCGCCAGCAGCTTAGGGGCAGCTTCCGGGGAGCTGTTTTTT.

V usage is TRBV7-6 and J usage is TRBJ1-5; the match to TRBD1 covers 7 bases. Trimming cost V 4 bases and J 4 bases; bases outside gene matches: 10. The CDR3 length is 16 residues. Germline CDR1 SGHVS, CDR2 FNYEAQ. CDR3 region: CASSSQGGGTNQPQHF. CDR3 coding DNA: TGTGCCAGCAGCTCCCAGGGGGGAGGCACTAATCAGCCCCAGCATTTT.

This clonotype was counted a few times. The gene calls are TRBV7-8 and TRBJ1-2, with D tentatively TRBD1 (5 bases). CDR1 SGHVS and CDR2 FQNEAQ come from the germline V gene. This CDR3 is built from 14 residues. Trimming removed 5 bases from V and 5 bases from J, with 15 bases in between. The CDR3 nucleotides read TGTGCCAGCAGCCCAAAAGGGCAGGGTTATGGCTACACCTTC. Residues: CASSPKGQGYGYTF.

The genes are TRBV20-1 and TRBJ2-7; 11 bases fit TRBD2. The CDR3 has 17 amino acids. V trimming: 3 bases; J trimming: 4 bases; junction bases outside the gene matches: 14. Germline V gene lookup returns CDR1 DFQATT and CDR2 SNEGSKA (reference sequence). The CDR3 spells CSASGTSGVLAPYEQYF. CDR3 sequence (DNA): TGCAGTGCTAGCGGGACTAGCGGCGTCCTAGCCCCATACGAGCAGTACTTC.